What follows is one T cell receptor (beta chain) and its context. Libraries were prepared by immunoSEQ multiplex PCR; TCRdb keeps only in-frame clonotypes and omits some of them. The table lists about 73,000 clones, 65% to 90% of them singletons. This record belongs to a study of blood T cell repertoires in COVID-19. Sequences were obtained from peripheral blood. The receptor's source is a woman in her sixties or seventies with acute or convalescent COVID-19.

Here the CDR3 DNA reads TGCGCCAGCAGCTCCGGGACAGGAGAGAACACTGAAGCTTTCTTT. Its protein product is CASSSGTGENTEAFF. The V call is TRBV5-1, the J call TRBJ1-1; TRBD1 aligns across 8 bases. V was pared by 3 bases and J by 1 base, with 5 bases of the junction left unmatched. Germline CDR1 is SGHRS and CDR2 is YFSETQ. The CDR3 extends over 15 amino acids.